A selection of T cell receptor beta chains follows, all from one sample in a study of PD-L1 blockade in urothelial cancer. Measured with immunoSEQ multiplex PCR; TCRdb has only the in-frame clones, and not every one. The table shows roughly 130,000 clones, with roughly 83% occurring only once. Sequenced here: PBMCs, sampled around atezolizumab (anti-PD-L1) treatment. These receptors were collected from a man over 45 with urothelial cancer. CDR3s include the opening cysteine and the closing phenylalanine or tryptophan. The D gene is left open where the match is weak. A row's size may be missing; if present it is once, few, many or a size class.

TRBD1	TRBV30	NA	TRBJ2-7	TGTGCCTGGAGTCGCCGGGACAGGCTGGGGTACGAGCAGTACTTC	CAWSRRDRLGYEQYF
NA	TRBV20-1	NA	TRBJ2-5	TGCAGTGCAGAGCAAGAGACCCAGTACTTC	CSAEQETQYF
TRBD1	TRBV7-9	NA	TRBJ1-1	TGTGCCAGCAGCGTACGGGACAGGGGGAAGGGCACTGAAGCTTTCTTT	CASSVRDRGKGTEAFF
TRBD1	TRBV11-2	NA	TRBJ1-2	TGTGCCAGCACCGCGGACAGGGGCGATGGCTACACCTTC	CASTADRGDGYTF
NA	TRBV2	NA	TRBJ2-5	TGTGCCAGCAGTTGGACGACAGTTAAGCAAGAGACCCAGTACTTC	CASSWTTVKQETQYF
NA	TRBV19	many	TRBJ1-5	TGTGCCAGTAGTCCGTGGCAGGGCAATCAGCCCCAGCATTTT	CASSPWQGNQPQHF
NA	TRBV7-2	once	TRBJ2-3	TGTGCCAGCAGCACCCGACAGAGCACAGATACGCAGTATTTT	CASSTRQSTDTQYF
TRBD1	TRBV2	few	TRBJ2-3	TGTGCCAGCAGTGAGTGGGACAGGGGGCATCTGGCGGAAAGATTGACTAGCACAGATACGCAGTATTTT	CASSEWDRGHLAERLTSTDTQYF
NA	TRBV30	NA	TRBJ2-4	TGTGCCTGGAGTATACTCAGGGGCTCCGCCAAAAACATTCAGTACTTC	CAWSILRGSAKNIQYF
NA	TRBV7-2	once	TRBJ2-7	TGTGCCAGCAGCTTAGGGGTTGGCGGTGCCTCCTACGAGCAGTACTTC	CASSLGVGGASYEQYF
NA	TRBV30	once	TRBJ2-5	TGTGCCTGGAGTGCCGCAAGGGGAGAGACCCAGTACTTC	CAWSAARGETQYF
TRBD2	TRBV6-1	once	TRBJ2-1	TGTGCCGGAGAAGCGGGGCAGGGTATGAATGAGCAGTTCTTC	CAGEAGQGMNEQFF